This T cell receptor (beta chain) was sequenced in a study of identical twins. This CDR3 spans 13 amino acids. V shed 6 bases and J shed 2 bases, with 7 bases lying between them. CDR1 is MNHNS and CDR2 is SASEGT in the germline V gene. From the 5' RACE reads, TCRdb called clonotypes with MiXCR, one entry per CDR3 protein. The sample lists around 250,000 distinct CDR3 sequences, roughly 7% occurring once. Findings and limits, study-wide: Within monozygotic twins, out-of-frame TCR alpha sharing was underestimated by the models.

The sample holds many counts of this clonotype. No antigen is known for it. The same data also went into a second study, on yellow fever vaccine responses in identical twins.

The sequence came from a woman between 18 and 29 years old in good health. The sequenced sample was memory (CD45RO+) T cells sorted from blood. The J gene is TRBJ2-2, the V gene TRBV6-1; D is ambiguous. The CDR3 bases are TGTGCCAGCAGGCCCCCAAACACCGGGGAGCTGTTTTTT. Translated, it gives CASRPPNTGELFF.